Listed below are T cell receptor beta chains from one sample, sequenced in a study of T cell repertoires in cytomegalovirus infection. TCRdb used MiXCR to reprocess the reads, holding one entry per CDR3 protein. The repertoire holds about 130,000 distinct CDR3 sequences, with less than 9.5% as singletons. The sample consisted of PBMCs. These receptors all stem from a human donor in good health (CMV status not recorded). Some clones in this sample may be carry-over from other donors' samples. Each CDR3 is given with its conserved first and last residue. The order of the fields is clone size, V gene, D gene, J gene, CDR3 DNA, CDR3 protein. The D gene is left open where the match is weak. Clone sizes are given selectively: once, few, many, or a class where the clone is expanded.

clone size: many
V gene: TRBV28
D gene: TRBD1
J gene: TRBJ1-2
CDR3 DNA: TGTGCCAGCAGCCCACAGGGGACTAGTGGCTACACCTTC
CDR3 protein: CASSPQGTSGYTF

clone size: few
V gene: TRBV20-1
D gene: -
J gene: TRBJ1-1
CDR3 DNA: TGCAGTGCTAGAGATCAGACAAAAATGAACACTGAAGCTTTCTTT
CDR3 protein: CSARDQTKMNTEAFF

clone size: many
V gene: TRBV7-9
D gene: TRBD1
J gene: TRBJ2-7
CDR3 DNA: TGTGCCAGCAGAGGACAGGGTTACGAGCAGTACTTC
CDR3 protein: CASRGQGYEQYF

clone size: many
V gene: TRBV7-9
D gene: TRBD2
J gene: TRBJ2-1
CDR3 DNA: TGTGCCAGCAGCTTATTTAGCGGGGGGCCGGATGAGCAGTTCTTC
CDR3 protein: CASSLFSGGPDEQFF

clone size: many
V gene: TRBV20-1
D gene: TRBD2
J gene: TRBJ2-5
CDR3 DNA: TGCAGTGTAAAAACTAGCGGGGGAATCCAAGAGACCCAGTACTTC
CDR3 protein: CSVKTSGGIQETQYF

clone size: many
V gene: TRBV4-1
D gene: TRBD1
J gene: TRBJ2-4
CDR3 DNA: TGCGCCAGCAGCCAAGAGGGACAGGGGAAAAACATTCAGTACTTC
CDR3 protein: CASSQEGQGKNIQYF

clone size: many
V gene: TRBV7-2
D gene: -
J gene: TRBJ2-7
CDR3 DNA: TGTGCCAGCAGCTTAGCGGCGGGGGCCAACGAGCAGTACTTC
CDR3 protein: CASSLAAGANEQYF

clone size: -
V gene: TRBV2
D gene: -
J gene: TRBJ1-1
CDR3 DNA: TGTGCCACCGGACTGCTCACTGAAGCTTTCTTT
CDR3 protein: CATGLLTEAFF

clone size: -
V gene: TRBV28
D gene: TRBD2
J gene: TRBJ2-7
CDR3 DNA: TGTGCCAGCCGGCGGGGGAGTTACGAGCAGTACTTC
CDR3 protein: CASRRGSYEQYF

clone size: many
V gene: TRBV29-1
D gene: -
J gene: TRBJ1-1
CDR3 DNA: TGCAGCGTTGAAATCCAGGGATTTGCTTTCTTT
CDR3 protein: CSVEIQGFAFF

clone size: many
V gene: TRBV10-3
D gene: -
J gene: TRBJ1-2
CDR3 DNA: TGTGCCATCAGTGAATTGCAGGGCCACTATGGCTACACCTTC
CDR3 protein: CAISELQGHYGYTF

clone size: many
V gene: TRBV12-3/TRBV12-4
D gene: TRBD1
J gene: TRBJ2-7
CDR3 DNA: TGTGCCAGCAGCCCGGGACAGGGGTTATTGGGGCAGTACTTC
CDR3 protein: CASSPGQGLLGQYF

clone size: -
V gene: TRBV14
D gene: TRBD2
J gene: TRBJ2-3
CDR3 DNA: TGTGCCAGCAGCCTGATAGCGGGGCAAACCGGAGGAGATACGCAGTATTTT
CDR3 protein: CASSLIAGQTGGDTQYF

clone size: -
V gene: TRBV29-1
D gene: -
J gene: TRBJ2-1
CDR3 DNA: TGCAGCGTCGTCCCGGGACTTAATTCCAATGAGCAGTTCTTC
CDR3 protein: CSVVPGLNSNEQFF

clone size: few
V gene: TRBV29-1
D gene: TRBD1
J gene: TRBJ1-2
CDR3 DNA: TGCAGCGTTGGACAGGGAGTTAACTATGGCTACACCTTC
CDR3 protein: CSVGQGVNYGYTF

clone size: many
V gene: TRBV5-5
D gene: -
J gene: TRBJ1-1
CDR3 DNA: TGTGCCAGCAGCTGGGACCTACTGGAGGCTTTCTTT
CDR3 protein: CASSWDLLEAFF

clone size: many
V gene: TRBV11-3
D gene: -
J gene: TRBJ2-2
CDR3 DNA: TGTGCCAGCAGCTTAGTCAGGGGGGCCGGAAGCACCGGGGAGCTGTTTTTT
CDR3 protein: CASSLVRGAGSTGELFF

clone size: many
V gene: TRBV5-1
D gene: -
J gene: TRBJ2-5
CDR3 DNA: TGCGCCAGCAGCTTGGAGGCGGCGCGAGCTCAAGAGACCCAGTACTTC
CDR3 protein: CASSLEAARAQETQYF

clone size: -
V gene: TRBV19
D gene: -
J gene: TRBJ1-1
CDR3 DNA: TGTGCCAGTAGTAAGATCGACAGGAACACTGAAGCTTTCTTT
CDR3 protein: CASSKIDRNTEAFF

clone size: many
V gene: TRBV7-2
D gene: -
J gene: TRBJ2-7
CDR3 DNA: TGTGCCAGCAGCTTGGGGGAGGCAGAGAACTCCTACGAGCAGTACTTC
CDR3 protein: CASSLGEAENSYEQYF

clone size: many
V gene: TRBV29-1
D gene: -
J gene: TRBJ2-7
CDR3 DNA: TGCAGCGTTGAAGATTCAGGGTTGTCCTACGAGCAGTACTTC
CDR3 protein: CSVEDSGLSYEQYF

clone size: -
V gene: TRBV15
D gene: -
J gene: TRBJ1-3
CDR3 DNA: TGTGCCACCAGCAGCGAGGACGGCTCTGGAAACACCATATATTTT
CDR3 protein: CATSSEDGSGNTIYF

clone size: -
V gene: TRBV20-1
D gene: -
J gene: TRBJ2-5
CDR3 DNA: TGCAGTGCTAGCATGCCACTGGGGGTACAAGAGACCCAGTACTTC
CDR3 protein: CSASMPLGVQETQYF

clone size: many
V gene: TRBV7-2
D gene: -
J gene: TRBJ1-5
CDR3 DNA: TGTGCCAGCAGCTCCGGGGAATTGCCCCAGCATTTT
CDR3 protein: CASSSGELPQHF

clone size: many
V gene: TRBV12-3/TRBV12-4
D gene: TRBD1
J gene: TRBJ2-2
CDR3 DNA: TGTGCCAGCAGTTTTGTACAGGGGGCCTCCGGGGAGCTGTTTTTT
CDR3 protein: CASSFVQGASGELFF

clone size: few
V gene: TRBV29-1
D gene: -
J gene: TRBJ2-1
CDR3 DNA: TGCACCTTCTTAGGGCAGCTAAGCTCCTACAATGAGCAGTTCTTC
CDR3 protein: CTFLGQLSSYNEQFF

clone size: -
V gene: TRBV5-1
D gene: -
J gene: TRBJ2-1
CDR3 DNA: TGCGCCAGCAGCCCGGGGGCCGTCAATGAGCAGTTCTTC
CDR3 protein: CASSPGAVNEQFF

clone size: many
V gene: TRBV19
D gene: TRBD2
J gene: TRBJ2-6
CDR3 DNA: TGTGCCAGTAGTGCCCCGGGGGGGGCGCTAGGGGCCAACGTCCTGACTTTC
CDR3 protein: CASSAPGGALGANVLTF

clone size: many
V gene: TRBV2
D gene: TRBD2
J gene: TRBJ2-5
CDR3 DNA: TGTGCCAGCAGTCCGGGGGGGGAAGAGACCCAGTACTTC
CDR3 protein: CASSPGGEETQYF

clone size: many
V gene: TRBV18
D gene: -
J gene: TRBJ2-2
CDR3 DNA: TGTGCCAGCTCACCACCTTCGGGGCCCGGGGAGCTGTTTTTT
CDR3 protein: CASSPPSGPGELFF

clone size: few
V gene: TRBV6-4
D gene: TRBD1
J gene: TRBJ1-5
CDR3 DNA: TGTGCCAGCAGAAACGGACAGGGGGCTCTTTATAGCAATCAGCCCCAGCATTTT
CDR3 protein: CASRNGQGALYSNQPQHF

clone size: -
V gene: TRBV7-2
D gene: -
J gene: TRBJ2-7
CDR3 DNA: TGTGCCAGCAGCCTAAGGGACGGAGCCTACGAGCAGTACTTC
CDR3 protein: CASSLRDGAYEQYF

clone size: many
V gene: TRBV20-1
D gene: -
J gene: TRBJ2-7
CDR3 DNA: TGCAGTGCTGGAGACAGGGGAGGGAACTACGAGCAGTACTTC
CDR3 protein: CSAGDRGGNYEQYF

clone size: many
V gene: TRBV7-2
D gene: TRBD2
J gene: TRBJ2-1
CDR3 DNA: TGTGCCAGCAGCTTAGATTTTTCGGGGACTAGCGTCTTC
CDR3 protein: CASSLDFSGTSVF

clone size: -
V gene: TRBV20-1
D gene: -
J gene: TRBJ2-3
CDR3 DNA: TGCAGTGCTAGAGGCACAGATACGCAGTATTTT
CDR3 protein: CSARGTDTQYF

clone size: few
V gene: TRBV5-1
D gene: -
J gene: TRBJ1-1
CDR3 DNA: TGCGCCAGCAGCTTAGGGGGGGCGAGTCGGACTGAAGCTTTCTTT
CDR3 protein: CASSLGGASRTEAFF

clone size: many
V gene: TRBV28
D gene: -
J gene: TRBJ2-5
CDR3 DNA: TGTGCCAGCAGTTTCAGGGGCCGTGAGACCCAGTACTTC
CDR3 protein: CASSFRGRETQYF

clone size: -
V gene: TRBV9
D gene: TRBD1
J gene: TRBJ2-2
CDR3 DNA: TGTGCCAGCAGCGTTCAGGGGGCGACCGGGGAGCTGTTTTTT
CDR3 protein: CASSVQGATGELFF

clone size: few
V gene: TRBV20-1
D gene: TRBD1
J gene: TRBJ1-1
CDR3 DNA: TGCAGTGCTACGACAGGGGTGGCCACTGAAGCTTTCTTT
CDR3 protein: CSATTGVATEAFF

clone size: many
V gene: TRBV7-2
D gene: TRBD2
J gene: TRBJ2-1
CDR3 DNA: TGTGCCAGCAGCTTATTAAGCGGGGGGTCGATTAGTTACAATGAGCAGTTCTTC
CDR3 protein: CASSLLSGGSISYNEQFF

clone size: many
V gene: TRBV7-2
D gene: TRBD2
J gene: TRBJ2-5
CDR3 DNA: TGTGCCAGCAGCTTAGTGGGTAGCGGGAGGATCCAAGAGACCCAGTACTTC
CDR3 protein: CASSLVGSGRIQETQYF

clone size: many
V gene: TRBV2
D gene: -
J gene: TRBJ2-7
CDR3 DNA: TGTGCCAGCAGTGAAGGGCCGACAGGGACTTTCGAGCAGTACTTC
CDR3 protein: CASSEGPTGTFEQYF

clone size: many
V gene: TRBV7-2
D gene: TRBD1
J gene: TRBJ1-5
CDR3 DNA: TGTGCCAGCAGCTTAGCGACAGGGTACAATCAGCCCCAGCATTTT
CDR3 protein: CASSLATGYNQPQHF

clone size: -
V gene: TRBV12-3/TRBV12-4
D gene: -
J gene: TRBJ2-3
CDR3 DNA: TGTGCCAGCAGTTTTCCGAGCACAGATACGCAGTATTTT
CDR3 protein: CASSFPSTDTQYF

clone size: -
V gene: TRBV20-1
D gene: -
J gene: TRBJ2-3
CDR3 DNA: TGCAGTGCTAGAGATAGGGGCAGGTCCACAGATACGCAGTATTTT
CDR3 protein: CSARDRGRSTDTQYF

clone size: -
V gene: TRBV7-9
D gene: -
J gene: TRBJ2-1
CDR3 DNA: TGTGCCAACAGCGGGACAGGCGGGATTGAGCAGTTCTTC
CDR3 protein: CANSGTGGIEQFF